The source of this TCR beta chain is a study of shared T cell receptors in the human thymus. Generated by immunoSEQ multiplex PCR, the TCRdb table keeps only in-frame clones and is missing some. In the table there are hundreds of thousands of clones, about 89% of which are singletons. Germline CDR1 MDHEN, CDR2 SYDVKM. CDR3 length equals 13 residues. Trimming shortened V by 7 bases and J by 6 bases, and 15 bases separated the two germline ends. This sample was also put to use in a study of human thymus T cells. From that report: Related studies noted strongly shared thymic repertoires across unrelated people.

The sequence was obtained from a boy in the first two years of life with a congenital heart defect. The genes are TRBV28 and TRBJ1-2, with D perhaps matching TRBD1 (6 bases). Sequencing was carried out using thymocytes. The CDR3 bases are TGTGCCAGCACCCCCCAGGGGCGAAATGGCTACACCTTC. As protein: CASTPQGRNGYTF.